The sequence of this T cell receptor beta chain was determined in a study of CD8+ T cells in alopecia areata. Study-wide results and caveats: Higher clonality than in normal scalp was seen in lesional scalp, especially alopecia totalis/universalis.

A few counts support this clone. No antigen is known for it. Peripheral blood and lesional scalp punch biopsies were taken from alopecia areata patients. It was from PBMCs that CD4+ and CD8+ T cells were sorted. cDNA serving as the sequencing template came from extracted, reverse transcribed RNA. The repertoire was sequenced with immunoSEQ multiplex PCR; TCRdb's copy has only in-frame clones and lacks some. The sample lists about 64,000 clones; 44% were seen once. Trimming shortened V by 7 bases and J by 5 bases, and 8 bases separated the two germline ends. This CDR3 is built from 10 residues. CDR1 is SQVTM and CDR2 is ANQGSEA in the germline V gene.

This receptor was obtained from a human donor with alopecia areata. Sequencing was performed on NKG2D-low CD8+ T cells sorted from blood. The chain is built from TRBV29-1 and TRBJ1-1; D is undetermined. CDR3 nucleotides: TGCAGCGCCCCGGGGACTGAAGCTTTCTTT. Protein product: CSAPGTEAFF.